This TCR beta chain is drawn from a study of cytomegalovirus exposure and HLA in healthy donors. In the study overall: The Caucasian-associated ancestry cluster held over 65% of a few hundred genotyped donors. Findings and caveats of the study: The later analysis indicated that the majority of CMV-associated TCR beta chains appeared HLA-restricted.

With respect to this clone: Its antigen is currently unknown. The same CDR3 is also encoded by other DNA sequences in this sample.

Use of 60 Vbeta and 13 Jbeta primers characterized the PCR. Using immunoSEQ multiplex PCR, the repertoire was profiled, and TCRdb retains in-frame clones only, with some absent. Of 120,000 or so clones detected, 60% to 85% appear once; the ten largest clones hold roughly 3.6%. This CDR3 is 15 amino acids long. CDR1 GTSNPN and CDR2 SVGIG come from the germline V gene (reference sequence). The V end lost 4 bases, the J end lost 2 bases, and 16 bases lay between the germline ends. Sampled while nominally healthy, donors likely had unrecorded immune exposures. The receptor's source is a man aged 25-45 years in good health and CMV-seronegative. V gene TRBV30 combines with J gene TRBJ2-3, with a possible D match to TRBD1 (6 bases). Input material: PBMCs. CDR3: CAWTLLGADTDTQYF. CDR3 coding DNA: TGTGCCTGGACCCTGCTGGGGGCAGACACAGATACGCAGTATTTT.